Below, one T cell receptor (beta chain) is given with its context. The antigen is not known. The CDR3 runs 14 residues. Germline values: CDR1 SGHTA, CDR2 FQGNSA. TCRdb reanalyzed the 5' RACE reads, giving one entry per CDR3 protein sequence and no DNA. The repertoire shows about 260,000 distinct CDR3 sequences; the top ten hold about 0.39%. This entry is derived from a study of T cells expressing NK-cell markers. Study background: Sequenced donors, eight in total, included seven who were HCMV-seropositive and one who was seronegative. Study observations and caveats: NKG2C+ dominant clonotype frequencies in about six donors were roughly 1.0-7.5% of CD8+ T cells.

The chain couples TRBV7-2 to TRBJ1-1; there is no DNA to check the TCRdb D call of TRBD1. This receptor was obtained from a man younger than 35 in good health. The sample consisted of blood T cells: a sorted CD56 or NKG2C T cell subset, CD4+ or CD8+ T cells, or bulk PBMC T cells (not recorded which). This CDR3 reads CASRGAGGVTEAFF. Full variable domain (missing parts from reference TRBV7-2 and TRBJ1-1): GAGVSQSPSNKVTEKGKDVELRCDPISGHTALYWYRQSLGQGLEFLIYFQGNSAPDKSGLPSDRFSAERTGGSVSTLTIQRTQQEDSAVYLCASRGAGGVTEAFFGQGTRLTVV.